These 16 T cell receptor beta chains originate from one sample sequenced in a study of regulatory T cells in long-lasting Graves disease. Sequencing libraries for TCR beta were prepared with iRepertoire HTBI primers and Arm-PCR of CDR3 regions. In TCRdb, the multiplex PCR reads were re-called with MiXCR into one record per CDR3 protein. The repertoire holds 400,000 to 500,000 distinct CDR3 sequences, with around 20% as singletons. The time point here: persistent/refractory GD, antithyroid drugs over 5 years with positive TRAb. PBMC RNA served as the TCR library source. The material was peripheral blood mononuclear cells (PBMCs), obtained when the disease was refractory, from a patient treated with antithyroid drugs. The receptors come from a female donor with Graves disease.

This clonotype occurred many times. This sequence joins TRBV6-1 and TRBJ1-1, with TRBD1 identical over 7 bases. Germline CDR1 and CDR2: MNHNS and SASEGT. V dropped 7 bases and J dropped 4; count of bases not matched to a gene: 6. The CDR3 runs 13 residues. The CDR3 is CASTRGEGTEAFF. CDR3 nucleotides: TGTGCCAGCACCAGGGGGGAAGGCACTGAAGCTTTCTTT.

The chain combines TRBV29-1 with TRBJ2-7; 11 bases align to TRBD1. The CDR3 spans 17 residues. V lost 7 bases and J lost 2; bases outside the gene matches: 16. CDR1 SQVTM and CDR2 ANQGSEA come from the germline V gene. The CDR3 DNA is TGCAGCGGTGCCGGGACAGGGGGGAGCGGGTTGGCCTACGAGCAGTACTTC. Amino acid sequence: CSGAGTGGSGLAYEQYF.

This clonotype was seen at least ten times. The rearrangement uses TRBV6-1 and TRBJ2-7; D uncertain. Germline V gene sequence: CDR1 MNHNS, CDR2 SASEGT. The CDR3 contains 14 residues. With 5 bases removed from V and 7 bases from J, the gap between germline ends came to 18 bases. The CDR3 nucleotides read TGTGCCAGCAGTCTCAGGATGTTCACGGATGAGCAGTACTTC. Amino acids: CASSLRMFTDEQYF.

There are a few counts of this clonotype. The chain recombines TRBV29-1 with TRBJ2-7, with a tentative D call TRBD2 (6 bases). Between the trimmed V and J ends, which lost 3 bases and 5 bases, there was a span of 11 bases. The length of the CDR3 is 12 residues. CDR1 and CDR2 from the germline V gene are SQVTM and ANQGSEA. The CDR3: CSVDRGGDEQYF. The CDR3 DNA is TGCAGCGTTGATCGGGGCGGGGACGAGCAGTACTTC.

This clonotype was seen more than once but under ten times. The chain is built from TRBV27 and TRBJ1-5, with unresolved D. Germline CDR1 is MNHEY and CDR2 is SMNVEV (reference sequence). There are 13 residues in the CDR3. Trimming left V 5 bases short and J 3 bases short, with 8 bases between. Here the CDR3 reads CASSMSSNQPQHF. CDR3 nucleotide sequence: TGTGCCAGCAGTATGTCGTCCAATCAGCCCCAGCATTTT.

This clonotype was seen ten or more times. This rearrangement joins TRBV28 to TRBJ1-1; the D is unclear. Trimming took off 3 bases at V and 8 bases at J, with 10 bases between the two ends. Germline CDR1 reads MDHEN; CDR2 reads SYDVKM. The CDR3 runs 12 residues. The CDR3 DNA follows: TGTGCCAGCAGTTTGGTTAGCAGGGAAGCTTTCTTT. Protein product: CASSLVSREAFF.

This clonotype has ten or more counts. The chain has TRBV6-1 and TRBJ1-6; D unclear. The CDR3 contains 13 residues. The V end was cut by 2 bases, the J end by 7 bases, with 6 bases between. CDR1 is MNHNS, CDR2 SASEGT, per germline. CDR3 sequence (DNA): TGTGCCAGCAGTGAATGGCCCAATTCACCCCTCCACTTT. It yields the protein CASSEWPNSPLHF.

Notes on this clonotype: A much bigger clone sits one base away, suggesting this may be a read error. A read error is likely, as this CDR3 ends without the conserved phenylalanine or tryptophan. In DNA form, the CDR3 reads TGTGCCAGCAGCTTAACCGACTCTGGGGCCAACGTCCTGACTCTC. Its translation: CASSLTDSGANVLTL. The chain combines TRBV11-2 with TRBJ2-6; no firm D call. The CDR3 has 15 amino acids. The ends were cut back, 2 bases at V and 0 bases at J, with 5 bases in the middle. Per the germline V gene, CDR1 is SGHAT and CDR2 is FQNNGV.

This clonotype appeared many times. The rearrangement uses TRBV29-1 and TRBJ1-1; D uncertain. The CDR3 has 13 residues. Germline CDR1 SQVTM, CDR2 ANQGSEA. V lost 8 bases and J 0 bases, leaving 13 bases between the germline ends. The CDR3, as DNA: TGCAGCTCCCACGGCACCCTGAACACTGAAGCTTTCTTT. It specifies CSSHGTLNTEAFF.

The V call is TRBV6-1, the J call TRBJ1-5, with D uncertain. CDR3 length equals 15 residues. Germline V CDR1 and CDR2: MNHNS, SASEGT. The V gene lost 4 bases and the J gene lost 4 bases, with 14 bases spanning the gap. The CDR3 DNA reads TGTGCCAGCAGTGGGGAACCCGCTGGAAATCAGCCCCAGCATTTT. Encoded protein: CASSGEPAGNQPQHF.

This clonotype was counted between two and nine times. This chain uses TRBV12-3 or TRBV12-4 with TRBJ1-2, with D possibly TRBD1 on 5 matching bases. The V end lost 6 bases, the J end lost 3 bases, and 11 bases lay between the germline ends. The CDR3 loop spans 13 amino acids. The CDR3 protein is CASRGELYYGYTF. The CDR3 coding sequence is TGTGCCAGCAGGGGGGAGCTATACTATGGCTACACCTTC.

This clonotype was seen many times. The chain joins TRBV15 to TRBJ1-1; D not certain. The CDR3 loop spans 14 amino acids. Germline V gene sequence: CDR1 LNHNV, CDR2 YYDKDF (reference sequence). The ends were cut back, 1 base at V and 2 bases at J, with 8 bases in the middle. DNA of the CDR3: TGTGCCACCAGCAGAGGTCTGGGTAACACTGAAGCTTTCTTT. Translated, it gives CATSRGLGNTEAFF.

This clonotype was found many times. The V call is TRBV11-2, the J call TRBJ1-1; D gene ambiguous. V was clipped by 2 bases and J by 1 base, with 8 bases between them. CDR3 length: 14 residues. Germline V gives CDR1 SGHAT, CDR2 FQNNGV. CDR3 in amino acids: CASSLRDGNTEAFF. The CDR3 DNA follows: TGTGCCAGCAGCTTAAGAGATGGGAACACTGAAGCTTTCTTT.

Many counts were recorded for this clonotype. The V call is TRBV28, the J call TRBJ1-1; no definite D call. V was pared by 2 bases and J by 4 bases, with 5 bases between. The CDR3 length is 12 residues. The germline V gene has CDR1 MDHEN and CDR2 SYDVKM. DNA of the CDR3: TGTGCCAGCAGTTTACGTCTCACTGAAGCTTTCTTT. Translation: CASSLRLTEAFF.

As regards this clonotype: One base away lies a much larger clone, so this may be a sequencing read error. The CDR3 ends on some other residue instead of the conserved phenylalanine or tryptophan, so this is likely a read error. The chain uses TRBV13 and TRBJ1-1; a weak D match, TRBD1 (6 bases). V gave up 4 bases and J gave up 2 bases, with 11 bases separating them. This CDR3 is 14 amino acids long. Germline V lookup: CDR1 PRHDT, CDR2 FYEKMQ (reference sequence). For the CDR3, the DNA is TGTGCCAGCAGCTCTCGGACAGATAACACTGAAGCTTTCCTT. It translates to CASSSRTDNTEAFL.

V is TRBV28 and J is TRBJ1-5; possibly TRBD1 for D (6 bases). V shed 3 bases and J shed 0 bases, with 9 bases lying between them. Germline lookup yields CDR1 MDHEN and CDR2 SYDVKM. The CDR3 spans 15 residues. This CDR3 reads CASSFPGASNQPQHF. The CDR3 nucleotides read TGTGCCAGCAGTTTTCCGGGGGCTAGCAATCAGCCCCAGCATTTT.